The TCR beta chain under discussion was sequenced for a study of CD8+ T cells in alopecia areata. Once RNA had been extracted, it was reverse transcribed into cDNA to act as the sequencing template. Assay: immunoSEQ multiplex PCR; the TCRdb copy retains only in-frame clones and omits some. The data hold more than 90,000 clones, with roughly 69% observed a single time. Points on this clone: Its antigen remains unknown.

Study-wide results and limits: The study also sequences resident alphabeta T cells of normal skin in scalp samples. Compared with normal scalp, lesional scalp had higher clonality and more expanded CD8+ clones.

This clonotype was obtained from a human donor in good health. Sequenced: CD4+ T cells sorted from blood.

CDR3 nucleotides: TGTGCCTGGAGTGTATCTAGCGGGGGGTACAATGAGCAGTTCTTC. It specifies CAWSVSSGGYNEQFF. The rearrangement joins TRBV30 to TRBJ2-1; 11 bases fit TRBD2. Germline loops: CDR1 GTSNPN, CDR2 SVGIG (reference sequence). The CDR3 is made up of 15 amino acids. V gave up 0 bases and J gave up 4 bases; unmatched junction bases: 2.